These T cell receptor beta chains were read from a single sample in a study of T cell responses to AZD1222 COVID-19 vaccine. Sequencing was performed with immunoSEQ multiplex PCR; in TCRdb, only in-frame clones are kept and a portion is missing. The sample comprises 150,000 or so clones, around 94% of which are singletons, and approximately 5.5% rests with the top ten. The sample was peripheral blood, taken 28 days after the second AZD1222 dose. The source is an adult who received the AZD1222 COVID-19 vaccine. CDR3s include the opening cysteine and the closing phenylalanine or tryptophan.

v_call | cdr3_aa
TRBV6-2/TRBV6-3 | CASSYGRKETQYF
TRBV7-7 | CASSDGISYEQYF
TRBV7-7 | CASSATAETQYF
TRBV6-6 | CASTQGDGYTF
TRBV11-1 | CASSPQRGAYGYTF
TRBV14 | CASSPTAGANVLTF
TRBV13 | CASSLEVMNTEAFF
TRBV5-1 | CASSLALAGAADTQYF
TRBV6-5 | CTSDRLTHGYTF
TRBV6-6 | CASSPSGGDLSYEQYF
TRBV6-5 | CASGGQESSNTEAFF
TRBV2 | CASKRTGQPQHF
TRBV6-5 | CASSYAAGEVYEQYF